This T cell receptor beta chain was recorded in a study of blood T cell repertoires in COVID-19. Overall study context: Sample material is recorded as cDNA or gDNA derived from T cells, B-cell-depleted T cells, or PBMCs.

As handled by the study authors: Amplification with reference gene primers provided the estimates of nucleated cell counts. Sequencing used immunoSEQ multiplex PCR; TCRdb keeps in-frame clones, though not all of them. V, J and clone size were drawn from that table, and D and trimming were deduced from the DNA. The table lists roughly 300,000 clones, roughly 90% of them singletons. Specimen: peripheral blood. This receptor was taken from a woman under 40 with COVID-19, enrolled during active disease.

The CDR3 reads CASSDGIEQFF. The CDR3 nucleotides are TGTGCCAGCAGCGACGGGATTGAGCAGTTCTTC. The rearrangement joins TRBV7-9 to TRBJ2-1, with D perhaps matching TRBD2 (5 bases). V gave up 5 bases and J gave up 9 bases, with 8 bases separating them. Germline V CDR1 and CDR2: SEHNR, FQNEAQ (reference sequence). There are 11 residues in the CDR3.